This TCR beta chain appears in the sequencing data of a study of cytomegalovirus exposure and HLA in healthy donors. Looked up from germline, CDR1 is LNHDA and CDR2 is SQIVND (reference sequence). V was shortened by 5 bases and J by 3 bases, with 10 bases between the two germline ends. The CDR3 is 13 residues long. This clone has just a few counts. No antigen is known for it. The primer mix had 60 Vbeta and 13 Jbeta primers. Sequenced by immunoSEQ multiplex PCR; TCRdb stores in-frame clones only, minus some. The table has under 200,000 clones, around 80% seen once. Study-wide points: Donors were assumed by presence/absence analyses to have roughly uniform sequencing depth.

This chain uses TRBV19 with TRBJ1-1; no clear D. The sequenced sample was PBMCs. This clonotype was obtained from a female donor in good health and CMV-seronegative. CDR3 protein: CASSHRGYTEAFF. The CDR3 DNA reads as TGTGCCAGTAGTCATCGGGGTTACACTGAAGCTTTCTTT.